This TCR beta chain came from a study of molecular identifiers for immune sequencing clone quantification listed by TCRdb under 2018. At the level of the whole study: In a replicate experiment, RNA from roughly 20,000 or 100,000 naive CD8 T cells was split into five aliquots, four of which were sequenced. This methods study benchmarked molecular-identifier clustering-based TCR repertoire sequencing (MIDCIRS) and TCR RNA copy counting, using CD8 T cells to do so.

Regarding this clonotype: Its target antigen remains unknown. One junction end does not reproduce the germline sequence, and a read error may be involved.

Measured from the cysteine to the phenylalanine, the CDR3 is 13 residues long. Just CDR3 DNA is preserved here, 39 bases in frame from base 1. CDR1 is given as SQVTM and CDR2 as ANQGSEA, both from the germline V gene. General findings and caveats noted by the study authors: Modeling indicated approximately 3.1 TCR RNA copies recovered per cell, compared with 7.5 to 10 by digital PCR, which implies a capture efficiency of around 30%. Without barcode sub-clustering, chimeric consensus sequences inflated TCR diversity; chimeras reached as high as 47%. Naive libraries contained spiked-in Jurkat TCR RNA (10 copies' worth), which is not part of the donor repertoire. A single cell's worth of spiked-in Jurkat TCR RNA was reported detectable even among approximately 930,000 naive CD8 T cells. In CMV-specific effector cells, clones with more than 20 RNA copies accounted for over 98% of molecules, whereas in naive cells such clones accounted for under 1%. The sizes of highly expanded clones could end up underestimated when identical TCR molecules share a barcode.

Library preparation was by PCR. Sequenced using a NextSeq 500. Bulk TCR libraries were made following a previously described method, with the TCR primers given in Table S5. Purification of total RNA was performed with the Qiagen AllPrep DNA/RNA kit. Reads from multiple sequencing runs of the same library were pooled before analysis. The authors processed their data as follows. Reads were retained only if an exact TCR constant sequence was present, and the retained reads were trimmed to 150 nt and grouped according to their 12-nt molecular barcodes. Reads in each barcode group were sub-clustered using a 15% Levenshtein threshold, and a quality-weighted consensus sequence was built for each RNA molecule. Non-functional sequences were removed, as were lower-count sequences one edit away from another. Barcode sub-clusters with fewer than 20% of the maximum read count were removed, based on fitting two negative binomial distributions. Starting from the raw public reads, TCRdb applied fastp trimming at Q25, assembled clones with MiXCR and retained in-frame beta chains. Duplicate CDR3 protein sequences are folded into a single record with the most common DNA and genes. TCRdb assigned the V and J calls; the authors' analysis was not used. This sample gives hundreds of thousands of distinct CDR3 sequences in total; around 25% of them show up just once. The ten top clones hold 0.78% of the sample.

Libraries of naive CD8 T cells were built from anywhere between about 18,000 and 1,000,000 sorted cells, with 10%, 30% or 50% of the purified RNA used. Naive CD8 T cells, defined as CD8+CD4-CCR7+CD45RA+, were FACS-sorted into RLT Plus buffer on a BD FACSAria II. Roughly ten TCR copies' worth of Jurkat RNA were spiked into roughly 17,000-1,100,000 naive CD8 T cell samples to test detection sensitivity. Enrichment of CD8 T cells was done with RosetteSep CD8+ T Cell Enrichment Cocktail plus Ficoll-Paque, and ACK red cell lysis came afterward. The V and J genes are TRBV29-1 and TRBJ2-7; the D gene may be TRBD1 or TRBD2, since each aligns over 5 bases. The receptor's source is a human donor in good health. Some libraries in this study had Jurkat cell RNA spiked in. Sequenced material: naive CD8+ T cells from blood, with Jurkat cell RNA spiked in. The cell subset or site label for this specimen denotes: FACS-sorted CD8+CD4-CCR7+CD45RA+ naive T cells. The CDR3 in this case is CSVGTRSSSAPSF. The sequence in DNA is TGCAGCGTCGGGACCCGGAGCTCCTCCGCGCCGTCCTTC.